Below are 28 T cell receptor beta chains sequenced from a single sample in a study of T cells after yellow fever vaccination. MiXCR was run by TCRdb on the 5' RACE reads, yielding one entry per CDR3 protein. The table lists about 630,000 distinct CDR3 sequences, over 9% of them singletons. The sequenced sample was PBMCs, obtained on the day of the yellow fever booster vaccination. All receptors derive from a man aged 25 to 40 who received the YFV17D yellow fever vaccine.

The rearrangement joins TRBV19 to TRBJ2-7; 7 bases fit TRBD1. The germline V gene has CDR1 LNHDA and CDR2 SQIVND (reference sequence). CDR3 length equals 13 residues. V lost 7 bases, J lost 3 bases, and 6 bases stayed unmatched. In DNA, the CDR3 is TGTGCCAGTACCGGGACAGACCTCTACGAGCAGTACTTC. Translation gives CASTGTDLYEQYF.

The chain employs TRBV29-1 and TRBJ1-5; D unresolved. The ends were cut back, 1 base at V and 5 bases at J, with 9 bases in the middle. The CDR3 consists of 13 residues. Germline V lookup: CDR1 SQVTM, CDR2 ANQGSEA. The CDR3 protein is CSVEAHVDQPQHF. The DNA for the CDR3 is TGCAGCGTTGAAGCCCACGTGGATCAGCCCCAGCATTTT.

This clonotype has a count of ten or more. The chain carries TRBV7-2 and TRBJ2-3, with 12 bases lining up with TRBD2. The junction had 1 base not matched to a gene; V was cut back by 4 bases and J by 5 bases. This CDR3 contains 14 residues. The germline gives CDR1 SGHTA, CDR2 FQGNSA. For the CDR3, the DNA is TGTGCCAGCAGCTCGGGACTAGCGGGAGATACGCAGTATTTT. It yields the protein CASSSGLAGDTQYF.

In this sample, this clonotype turned up a few times. The chain is built from TRBV29-1 and TRBJ2-3; D is uncertain. The CDR3 spans 11 residues. V was shortened by 4 bases and J by 5 bases, with 7 bases between the two germline ends. The germline gives CDR1 SQVTM, CDR2 ANQGSEA. In DNA, the CDR3 is TGCAGCGTTGTTTTGGGAGATACGCAGTATTTT. The encoded protein is CSVVLGDTQYF.

This chain uses TRBV30 with TRBJ2-7, with 9 positions matching TRBD1. The CDR3 sequence is 14 residues long. Trimming cost V 4 bases and J 3 bases; bases outside gene matches: 7. Germline CDR1 and CDR2: GTSNPN and SVGIG (reference sequence). The CDR3 region has the DNA TGTGCCTGGACTGGACGGGACAGGGACTACGAGCAGTACTTC. It specifies CAWTGRDRDYEQYF.

This clonotype was recorded a few times. The junction shows a germline mismatch at one end, possibly a read error. The V and J genes are TRBV20-1 and TRBJ2-1; TRBD1 is a possible D gene (6 bases). CDR3 length: 10 amino acids. Germline CDR1 is DFQATT and CDR2 is SNEGSKA (reference sequence). For the CDR3, the DNA is TGTGCAGGGGTATATTATGAGCAGTTCTTC. Its translation: CAGVYYEQFF.

This chain joins TRBV29-1 and TRBJ1-6, with D perhaps matching TRBD1 (5 bases). The V gene lost 2 bases and the J gene lost 10 bases, with 12 bases spanning the gap. CDR1 SQVTM and CDR2 ANQGSEA come from the germline V gene. This CDR3 spans 13 amino acids. CDR3 DNA sequence: TGCAGCGTTGAACAGGGTCGGGGATCACCCCTCCACTTT. Translating gives CSVEQGRGSPLHF.

This clonotype was observed a few times. The CDR3 DNA sequence: TGTGCCAGCAAAACGGGACAGGGGAAGGATGAGCAGTTCTTC. Amino acid sequence: CASKTGQGKDEQFF. The gene calls are TRBV6-1 and TRBJ2-1; TRBD1 matches at 10 bases. The ends lost 7 bases at V and 8 bases at J; junction bases unmatched: 8. This CDR3 contains 14 residues. Germline V gene sequence: CDR1 MNHNS, CDR2 SASEGT.

This clonotype was counted between two and nine times. This chain connects TRBV7-2 to TRBJ2-7; D is possibly TRBD1 (7 bases). V was clipped by 5 bases and J by 3 bases, with 17 bases between them. The CDR3 is 15 residues long. CDR1 is SGHTA and CDR2 is FQGNSA in the germline V gene. CDR3 protein: CASSLMTGRLYEQYF. DNA for the CDR3: TGTGCCAGCAGCCTTATGACAGGGAGGCTCTACGAGCAGTACTTC.

This clonotype was seen more than once but under ten times. The gene calls are TRBV4-2 and TRBJ2-2, with 9 nucleotides matching TRBD1. CDR3 length: 16 residues. The junction had 1 base not matched to a gene; V was cut back by 2 bases and J by 0 bases. In germline, CDR1 is LGHNA, CDR2 YNFKEQ. CDR3 sequence: CASSQRQGANTGELFF. The CDR3, as DNA: TGTGCCAGCAGCCAAAGACAGGGGGCGAACACCGGGGAGCTGTTTTTT.

This clonotype has more than one count but fewer than ten. The chain is built from TRBV19 and TRBJ1-6, with D unresolved. Germline CDR1 and CDR2: LNHDA and SQIVND (reference sequence). This CDR3 region has 12 residues. Deletions cut 9 bases from V and 5 bases from J, with 8 bases between. CDR3 residues: CASSPHNSPLHF. For the CDR3, the DNA is TGTGCCAGCTCCCCCCATAATTCACCCCTCCACTTT.

A few counts support this clonotype. The chain uses TRBV2 and TRBJ1-4; TRBD1 is a possible D gene (6 bases). This CDR3 is built from 15 residues. Germline values: CDR1 SNHLY, CDR2 FYNNEI. V was clipped by 2 bases and J by 7 bases, with 14 bases between them. CDR3 region: CASSEFSGGREKLFF. The CDR3 nucleotides read TGTGCCAGCAGTGAATTTTCCGGGGGCCGTGAAAAACTGTTTTTT.

There are many counts of this clonotype. The rearrangement links TRBV7-2 to TRBJ1-5, with TRBD1 identical over 7 bases. J lost 5 bases, V lost 4 bases, and 2 bases had no gene match. CDR1 is SGHTA, CDR2 FQGNSA, per germline. The CDR3 spans 13 residues. In nucleotides, the CDR3 is TGTGCCAGCAGCTCCCAGGGGGATCAGCCCCAGCATTTT. The encoded protein is CASSSQGDQPQHF.

The chain recombines TRBV18 with TRBJ2-5, with D possibly being TRBD1 or TRBD2 (6 bases each). Trimming removed 4 bases at V and 5 bases at J, with 17 bases between. Germline assignment: CDR1 KGHSH and CDR2 LQKENI. This CDR3 has 15 residues. The CDR3 region is CASSLPKRRGETQYF. In nucleotides, the CDR3 is TGTGCCAGCTCACTACCAAAGAGGAGGGGGGAGACCCAGTACTTC.

This clonotype was counted only a few times. The chain couples TRBV14 to TRBJ2-5; 7 bases match TRBD2. From germline, CDR1 is SGHDN and CDR2 FVKESK. The CDR3 loop spans 14 amino acids. Trimming at V came to 1 base and at J to 5 bases, leaving 4 bases not matched to a gene. CDR3 coding DNA: TGTGCCAGCAGCCAAGGGACTAGTTTGGAGACCCAGTACTTC. Translating gives CASSQGTSLETQYF. The entire variable domain, with the rest obtained from reference TRBV14 and TRBJ2-5, is as follows: EAGVTQFPSHSVIEKGQTVTLRCDPISGHDNLYWYRRVMGKEIKFLLHFVKESKQDESGMPNNRFLAERTGGTYSTLKVQPAELEDSGVYFCASSQGTSLETQYFGPGTRLLVL.

The sample holds a few counts of this clonotype. This sequence joins TRBV7-9 and TRBJ1-1, with TRBD1 as a possible D gene (5 bases). The germline V gene encodes CDR1 SEHNR and CDR2 FQNEAQ (reference sequence). Trimming took off 2 bases at V and 5 bases at J, with 9 bases between the two ends. The CDR3 is made up of 13 amino acids. CDR3 residues: CASSLYEGTEAFF. In DNA form, the CDR3 reads TGTGCCAGCAGCTTATATGAGGGGACTGAAGCTTTCTTT. The variable domain in full, with the rest retrieved from reference TRBV7-9 and TRBJ1-1, is DTGVSQNPRHKITKRGQNVTFRCDPISEHNRLYWYRQTLGQGPEFLTYFQNEAQLEKSRLLSDRFSAERPKGSFSTLEIQRTEQGDSAMYLCASSLYEGTEAFFGQGTRLTVV.

The chain uses TRBV3-1 and TRBJ2-7; TRBD2 aligns across 14 bases. The CDR3 is made up of 17 amino acids. Germline values: CDR1 LGHDT, CDR2 YNNKEL (reference sequence). V lost 5 bases, J lost 2 bases, and 8 bases stayed unmatched. CDR3 protein: CASSFGTSGRFAYEQYF. The CDR3 coding sequence is TGTGCCAGCAGCTTCGGGACTAGCGGGAGATTTGCCTACGAGCAGTACTTC.

This sequence joins TRBV20-1 and TRBJ2-1, with 10 nucleotides matching TRBD2. Germline trimming cut 6 bases from V and 5 bases from J; bases unmatched to any gene: 7. From germline, CDR1 is DFQATT and CDR2 SNEGSKA (reference sequence). The CDR3 loop spans 14 amino acids. DNA of the CDR3: TGCAGTGCCAAAAGCGGGAGGGTAAACAATGAGCAGTTCTTC. This codes for CSAKSGRVNNEQFF.

The rearrangement links TRBV19 to TRBJ2-7, with 8 positions matching TRBD1. The CDR3 extends over 15 amino acids. CDR1 and CDR2 (germline): LNHDA, SQIVND (reference sequence). J gave up 4 bases and V 1 base, and 6 bases lay outside the gene matches. CDR3 in amino acids: CASSIASRGPYEQYF. The CDR3 DNA reads TGTGCCAGTAGTATAGCATCCAGGGGGCCTTACGAGCAGTACTTC.

This clonotype has ten or more counts. The chain uses TRBV5-1 and TRBJ2-1; TRBD2 agrees at 10 bases. The CDR3 length is 17 residues. With V trimmed by 0 bases and J by 0 bases, 3 bases remained unmatched. Germline V gene data show CDR1 as SGHRS and CDR2 as YFSETQ. The CDR3 spells CASSLEASGSSYNEQFF. CDR3 bases: TGCGCCAGCAGCTTGGAGGCTAGCGGGAGCTCCTACAATGAGCAGTTCTTC.

Only a few counts were recorded for this clonotype. The chain couples TRBV20-1 to TRBJ2-7; 10 positions agree with TRBD2. The CDR3 extends over 14 amino acids. J lost 10 bases, V lost 0 bases, and 9 bases had no gene match. CDR1 and CDR2 from the germline V gene are DFQATT and SNEGSKA (reference sequence). The CDR3 reads CSARDLSSSGSQYF. The CDR3, as DNA: TGCAGTGCTAGAGATTTGAGTTCTAGCGGGAGTCAGTACTTC.

The chain recombines TRBV30 with TRBJ2-7, with D uncertain. The CDR3 is 12 residues long. Germline CDR1 GTSNPN, CDR2 SVGIG (reference sequence). V was pared by 2 bases and J by 6 bases, with 11 bases between. The CDR3: CAWSPRGGEQYF. The CDR3 DNA follows: TGTGCCTGGAGTCCCCGAGGTGGCGAGCAGTACTTC.

The table lists this clonotype with many counts. The J gene is TRBJ2-7, the V gene TRBV6-5; a possible D gene is TRBD2 (5 bases). The CDR3 consists of 18 residues. Trimming removed 2 bases at V and 0 bases at J, with 20 bases between. Looked up from germline, CDR1 is MNHEY and CDR2 is SVGAGI. As DNA, the CDR3 is TGTGCCAGCAGTTACGGGCTAGTATCGACGGCGGGCTCCTACGAGCAGTACTTC. Amino acid sequence: CASSYGLVSTAGSYEQYF.

The V gene is TRBV7-2, the J gene TRBJ1-1, with D perhaps matching TRBD1 (5 bases). Trimming removed 4 bases at V and 4 bases at J, with 22 bases between. The CDR3 runs 17 residues. Germline-derived CDR1 and CDR2 are SGHTA and FQGNSA. CDR3 in amino acids: CASSSSGLGTGGTEAFF. The DNA of the CDR3 is TGTGCCAGCAGCTCTAGCGGGTTGGGTACCGGGGGCACTGAAGCTTTCTTT. Drawing the rest from reference TRBV7-2 and TRBJ1-1, the complete variable domain is GAGVSQSPSNKVTEKGKDVELRCDPISGHTALYWYRQSLGQGLEFLIYFQGNSAPDKSGLPSDRFSAERTGGSVSTLTIQRTQQEDSAVYLCASSSSGLGTGGTEAFFGQGTRLTVV.

The genes are TRBV6-1 and TRBJ2-1; 11 nucleotides match TRBD2. The CDR3 totals 15 residues. With 8 bases clipped from V and 7 bases from J, the junction kept 10 bases outside the gene matches. Germline V gives CDR1 MNHNS, CDR2 SASEGT. The CDR3 loop is CASLRIAGGRNEQFF. Written as DNA, the CDR3 is TGTGCCAGCCTTAGAATAGCGGGAGGGAGGAATGAGCAGTTCTTC.

The rearrangement links TRBV18 to TRBJ2-7, with 7 bases lining up with TRBD1. Per germline, CDR1 KGHSH and CDR2 LQKENI. There are 13 residues in the CDR3. With V trimmed by 3 bases and J by 4 bases, 3 bases remained unmatched. The CDR3 DNA sequence: TGTGCCAGCTCACCCCTGACAGGGTACGAGCAGTACTTC. The encoded protein is CASSPLTGYEQYF.

This clonotype came up a few times. The gene calls are TRBV20-1 and TRBJ2-7; D not certain. V was pared by 5 bases and J by 7 bases, with 21 bases between. The germline gives CDR1 DFQATT, CDR2 SNEGSKA (reference sequence). The CDR3 sequence is 14 residues long. The CDR3 coding sequence is TGCAGTGCTCCAAAGACAACCATGTCCGGGGAGCAGTACTTC. Translation gives CSAPKTTMSGEQYF.

This clonotype is medium-sized in the sample. J is TRBJ2-3 and V is TRBV7-9, with 10 bases fitting TRBD1. After removal of 8 bases from V and 4 bases from J, the junction contained 6 bases not matched to a gene. The CDR3 contains 14 residues. From germline, CDR1 is SEHNR and CDR2 FQNEAQ (reference sequence). This CDR3 is CASARDRGADTQYF. As DNA, the CDR3 is TGTGCCAGCGCGAGGGACAGGGGTGCAGATACGCAGTATTTT.